One sample yielded the 16 T cell receptor beta chains listed below, sequenced in a study of T cell responses to AZD1222 COVID-19 vaccine. Some clones are missing from TCRdb's copy, which holds only in-frame ones; the method was immunoSEQ multiplex PCR. The sample includes roughly 110,000 clones, approximately 84% of them seen just once. Sequencing used peripheral blood, obtained on day 0 of AZD1222 vaccination. The receptors shown here come from an adult in good health.

This clone was found once. The rearrangement joins TRBV7-2 to TRBJ2-7; TRBD1 agrees at 8 bases. The CDR3 contains 14 residues. Germline V gives CDR1 SGHTA, CDR2 FQGNSA. V dropped 5 bases and J dropped 12; count of bases not matched to a gene: 15. As DNA, the CDR3 is TGTGCCAGCAGCCCCAGGCTGACAGGGGTGTTCCCGTACTTC. This codes for CASSPRLTGVFPYF.

This chain joins TRBV19 and TRBJ1-4, with D maybe TRBD1 (6 bases). Germline V gene sequence: CDR1 LNHDA, CDR2 SQIVND (reference sequence). There are 14 residues in the CDR3. V lost 9 bases to trimming and J lost 2 bases, with 13 bases between them. CDR3 amino acids: CASSGGATNEKLFF. The CDR3 nucleotides read TGTGCCAGCAGCGGGGGGGCCACTAATGAAAAACTGTTTTTT. Complete variable domain (other parts from reference TRBV19 and TRBJ1-4): DGGITQSPKYLFRKEGQNVTLSCEQNLNHDAMYWYRQDPGQGLRLIYYSQIVNDFQKGDIAEGYSVSREKKESFPLTVTSAQKNPTAFYLCASSGGATNEKLFFGSGTQLSVL.

The genes are TRBV6-5 and TRBJ1-4, with 9 nucleotides matching TRBD1. This CDR3 is built from 14 residues. The V and J ends lost 4 bases and 8 bases, in that order; junction bases with no gene match: 5. Germline loops: CDR1 MNHEY, CDR2 SVGAGI. The CDR3 DNA sequence: TGTGCCAGCAGTTTACAGGGGGCGCGGGAAAAACTGTTTTTT. Its translation: CASSLQGAREKLFF.

The chain carries TRBV5-4 and TRBJ2-7; perhaps D is TRBD1 or TRBD2 (5 bases each). V lost 1 base to trimming and J lost 0 bases, with 8 bases between them. The CDR3 is 14 amino acids. Germline V gene data show CDR1 as SGHNT and CDR2 as YYREEE (reference sequence). This chain's CDR3 is CASSLWGSSYEQYF. CDR3 in DNA: TGTGCCAGCAGCTTGTGGGGGAGCTCCTACGAGCAGTACTTC.

The J gene is TRBJ2-2, the V gene TRBV18, with D perhaps matching TRBD2 (6 bases). The CDR3 runs 14 residues. Germline CDR1 reads KGHSH; CDR2 reads LQKENI. V lost 3 bases to trimming and J lost 7 bases, with 12 bases between them. CDR3 nucleotides: TGTGCCAGCTCACCTCGACTAGATGTCGGGGAGCTGTTTTTT. Its protein is CASSPRLDVGELFF.

This chain uses TRBV28 with TRBJ1-3; no clear D gene. Trimming removed 6 bases from V and 11 bases from J, with 26 bases in between. Germline V gene sequence: CDR1 MDHEN, CDR2 SYDVKM. The CDR3 covers 16 residues. The CDR3 loop is CASSGVQDVYERAIYF. The DNA for the CDR3 is TGTGCCAGCAGCGGGGTTCAGGACGTCTACGAGCGGGCCATATATTTT.

The chain is built from TRBV28 and TRBJ1-2, with 7 bases lining up with TRBD1. CDR1 and CDR2 from the germline V gene are MDHEN and SYDVKM. Germline trimming cut 6 bases from V and 2 bases from J; bases unmatched to any gene: 6. The CDR3 is 14 residues long. The CDR3 region is CASSSRGQNYGYTF. The CDR3 DNA reads TGTGCCAGCAGCTCAAGGGGACAGAACTATGGCTACACCTTC.

The chain employs TRBV19 and TRBJ1-5; 9 bases fit TRBD1. This CDR3 contains 14 residues. With V trimmed by 6 bases and J by 7 bases, 7 bases remained unmatched. From germline, CDR1 is LNHDA and CDR2 SQIVND (reference sequence). The CDR3 DNA follows: TGTGCCAGTAGCCGGGACAGGGCTAGGCAGCCCCAGCATTTT. The encoded protein is CASSRDRARQPQHF.

V gene TRBV29-1 combines with J gene TRBJ2-5; D unresolved. Trimming cost V 4 bases and J 5 bases, with 8 bases left between them. CDR3 length: 11 amino acids. CDR1 is SQVTM, CDR2 ANQGSEA, per germline. The CDR3 region has the DNA TGCAGCGTTGGGCACGGCGAGACCCAGTACTTC. It yields the protein CSVGHGETQYF.

This chain connects TRBV11-3 to TRBJ1-1; tentatively, D is TRBD1 (5 bases). Germline loops: CDR1 SGHNT, CDR2 YENEEA. This CDR3 is 16 amino acids long. Between the trimmed V and J ends, which lost 4 bases and 1 base, there was a span of 16 bases. CDR3 coding DNA: TGTGCCAGCAGCTCCGGGGGGAGTGGGCCGAACACTGAAGCTTTCTTT. Its protein is CASSSGGSGPNTEAFF.

The chain joins TRBV6-4 to TRBJ2-3; no clear D gene. CDR3 length equals 13 residues. The germline V gene has CDR1 MRHNA and CDR2 SNTAGT. The V end lost 6 bases, the J end lost 6 bases, and 13 bases lay between the germline ends. CDR3 sequence: CASSQSGMDTQYF. The DNA for the CDR3 is TGTGCCAGCAGCCAGTCTGGGATGGATACGCAGTATTTT.

The chain couples TRBV11-2 to TRBJ1-2; 11 bases map to TRBD1. The CDR3 extends over 17 amino acids. The germline V gene has CDR1 SGHAT and CDR2 FQNNGV. V dropped 5 bases and J dropped 7; count of bases not matched to a gene: 15. DNA for the CDR3: TGTGCCAGCAGCACGCTCAGAGGGAGGACAGGGGGCCTTGGCTACACCTTC. Its translation is CASSTLRGRTGGLGYTF.

The chain uses TRBV19 and TRBJ1-1, with 7 bases fitting TRBD1. CDR1 is LNHDA and CDR2 is SQIVND in the germline V gene (reference sequence). The CDR3 has 16 residues. V gave up 4 bases and J gave up 2 bases; unmatched junction bases: 10. CDR3 region: CASSTRLGQLNTEAFF. The CDR3 DNA reads as TGTGCCAGTAGTACCCGCCTGGGACAGTTAAACACTGAAGCTTTCTTT.

This clone appeared a single time. The J gene is TRBJ2-5, the V gene TRBV7-3; 7 positions agree with TRBD1. CDR1 is SGHTA and CDR2 is FQGTGA in the germline V gene. V shed 5 bases, J shed 4 bases, and the junction held 7 bases outside the gene matches. This CDR3 has 14 residues. CDR3 residues: CASSLGTVGETQYF. Written as DNA, the CDR3 is TGTGCCAGCAGCCTCGGGACAGTAGGAGAGACCCAGTACTTC.

The chain has TRBV5-1 and TRBJ2-3; 7 nucleotides agree with TRBD2. Germline CDR1 and CDR2: SGHRS and YFSETQ. V dropped 3 bases and J dropped 5; count of bases not matched to a gene: 9. The CDR3 totals 15 residues. The CDR3 nucleotides are TGCGCCAGCAGCTCCGGGACGCCGGGGGGAGATACGCAGTATTTT. Translation: CASSSGTPGGDTQYF.

The chain uses TRBV24-1 and TRBJ2-1; D remains ambiguous. The V gene's germline CDR1 is KGHDR and CDR2 SFDVKD. Deletions cut 4 bases from V and 10 bases from J, with 19 bases between. The CDR3 covers 15 residues. The CDR3, as DNA: TGTGCCACCAGTGAACCGTGGAAGAGTACGGGCGAGCAGTTCTTC. Translating it yields CATSEPWKSTGEQFF.